This TCR beta chain originates from a study of cytomegalovirus exposure and HLA in healthy donors. The junction had 5 bases not matched to a gene; V was cut back by 4 bases and J by 2 bases. This CDR3 comprises 15 residues. In germline, CDR1 is SGHAT, CDR2 FQNNGV. 60 Vbeta and 13 Jbeta primers were used in PCR. Sequenced by immunoSEQ multiplex PCR; TCRdb stores in-frame clones only, minus some. Counted here are some 130,000 clones, 70% to 80% occurring once; the ten biggest clones make up 2% to 2.5%. The chain employs TRBV11-2 and TRBJ2-1; 7 positions match TRBD2. The TCR comes from a man aged 30-40 years in good health and CMV-seronegative. Sequenced sample: PBMCs. The CDR3 nucleotides are TGTGCCAGCAGCTCGAGCGGGACGACCTACAATGAGCAGTTCTTC. It yields the protein CASSSSGTTYNEQFF.